Presented here are 6 T cell receptor beta chains from one specimen sequenced in a study of chemoradiotherapy in HPV16-positive cancers. Only in-frame clones appear in the TCRdb table, and some are missing; sequencing was by immunoSEQ multiplex PCR. The sample consists of about 10,000 clones, approximately 85% of them appearing once. The sequencing used blood, collected from a patient who underwent chemoradiotherapy. These receptors were obtained from a human donor with HPV-associated anogenital cancer.

The V and J genes are TRBV14 and TRBJ2-2; D unclear. CDR3 length: 14 residues. CDR1 and CDR2 from the germline V gene are SGHDN and FVKESK. Trimming stripped 1 base from V and 5 bases from J, with 8 bases between. This CDR3 is CASSQGSRTGELFF. The CDR3 nucleotides are TGTGCCAGCAGCCAAGGATCGAGGACCGGGGAGCTGTTTTTT. Based on the CDR3 plus reference TRBV14 and TRBJ2-2, the full variable domain is EAGVTQFPSHSVIEKGQTVTLRCDPISGHDNLYWYRRVMGKEIKFLLHFVKESKQDESGMPNNRFLAERTGGTYSTLKVQPAELEDSGVYFCASSQGSRTGELFFGEGSRLTVL.

There are a few counts of this clone. The chain links TRBV2 to TRBJ2-7, with TRBD1 identical over 7 bases. V was clipped by 6 bases and J by 1 base; unmatched bases: 6. The germline gives CDR1 SNHLY, CDR2 FYNNEI. The CDR3 runs 14 residues. The chain's CDR3 is CASREGTVSYEQYF. CDR3 DNA: TGTGCCAGCAGAGAGGGGACAGTTTCCTACGAGCAGTACTTC.

In its sample, this clone was seen a few times. The genes are TRBV5-8 and TRBJ1-6; D uncertain. This CDR3 has 15 residues. Germline V gene data show CDR1 as SGHTS and CDR2 as YDEGEE. V lost 5 bases, J lost 5 bases, and 14 bases lay in between. CDR3 nucleotides: TGTGCCAGCAGGCCTTGGGGAACCAATAATTCACCCCTCCACTTT. This encodes CASRPWGTNNSPLHF.

The rearrangement uses TRBV16 and TRBJ2-2; D is possibly TRBD1 (5 bases). Looked up from germline, CDR1 is KGHSY and CDR2 is FQNENV. V was shortened by 1 base and J by 6 bases, with 12 bases between the two germline ends. The CDR3 spans 15 residues. The DNA for the CDR3 is TGTGCCAGCAGCCAATACCGGACAACCCCCGGGGAGCTGTTTTTT. This sequence encodes CASSQYRTTPGELFF.

The J gene is TRBJ2-1, the V gene TRBV4-1, with 8 bases matching TRBD2. The CDR3 extends over 17 amino acids. Trimming at V came to 2 bases and at J to 6 bases, leaving 12 bases not matched to a gene. In germline, CDR1 is MGHRA, CDR2 YSYEKL. CDR3 sequence: CASSQQRGGSGSNEQFF. DNA for the CDR3: TGCGCCAGCAGCCAACAACGGGGGGGCTCTGGCTCCAATGAGCAGTTCTTC.

The rearrangement joins TRBV6-6 to TRBJ1-6; D not resolved. V lost 4 bases and J lost 8, with 9 bases in between. Per germline, CDR1 MNHNY and CDR2 SVGAGI (reference sequence). The CDR3 sequence is 13 residues long. CDR3 protein: CASSSHSYSPLHF. As DNA, the CDR3 is TGTGCCAGCAGTTCCCACAGCTATTCACCCCTCCACTTT.